One sample yielded the 28 T cell receptor beta chains listed below, sequenced in a study of blood T cells in healthy people across ages. For the second PCR, which ran for about 7 to 11 cycles, a sample-barcoded 5' primer and a J-beta primer mix were used. Each CDR3 protein is one row after TCRdb ran MiXCR on the 5' RACE reads. Among over 1.5 million distinct CDR3 sequences listed, roughly 49% were seen once. Input material: blood. Receptors were obtained from a woman aged 40 to 50 in good health.

The sample holds one count of this clonotype. The rearrangement joins TRBV7-2 to TRBJ2-1, with unresolved D. Trimming shortened V by 8 bases and J by 6 bases, and 11 bases separated the two germline ends. Germline CDR1 and CDR2: SGHTA and FQGNSA. This CDR3 comprises 12 residues. This chain's CDR3 is CASRPNFNEQFF. The CDR3 coding sequence is TGTGCCAGCCGACCCAATTTCAATGAGCAGTTCTTC.

The genes are TRBV7-9 and TRBJ1-6, with a weak D call TRBD1 (5 bases). The V end was cut by 0 bases, the J end by 9 bases, with 12 bases between. Germline values: CDR1 SEHNR, CDR2 FQNEAQ (reference sequence). This CDR3 has 15 amino acids. CDR3 in amino acids: CASSLAGDGSSPLHF. The CDR3, as DNA: TGTGCCAGCAGCTTAGCAGGGGACGGGAGTTCACCCCTCCACTTT.

This clonotype has only one observation. The chain has TRBV25-1 and TRBJ1-4; 10 bases agree with TRBD1. This CDR3 is built from 16 residues. The ends lost 6 bases at V and 1 base at J; junction bases unmatched: 5. Looked up from germline, CDR1 is MGHDK and CDR2 is SYGVNS. DNA of the CDR3: TGTGCCAGCAGGTCGACAGGGGGCCGAACTAATGAAAAACTGTTTTTT. Protein sequence: CASRSTGGRTNEKLFF.

CDR3 sequence: CATSTPKLAGGKETQYF. For the CDR3, the DNA is TGTGCCACCAGCACTCCCAAATTAGCGGGGGGGAAAGAGACCCAGTACTTC. The chain is built from TRBV15 and TRBJ2-5; TRBD2 agrees at 11 bases. Germline trimming cut 4 bases from V and 3 bases from J; bases unmatched to any gene: 10. Germline V CDR1 and CDR2: LNHNV, YYDKDF (reference sequence). The CDR3 is 17 amino acids.

The chain carries TRBV10-3 and TRBJ2-5, with unresolved D. The germline V gene encodes CDR1 ENHRY and CDR2 SYGVKD. The CDR3 consists of 13 residues. Deletions cut 2 bases from V and 0 bases from J, with 4 bases between. The CDR3 loop reads CAISEQYQETQYF. The CDR3 region has the DNA TGTGCCATCAGTGAGCAGTACCAAGAGACCCAGTACTTC.

This chain joins TRBV5-1 and TRBJ1-2; 7 nucleotides agree with TRBD1. This CDR3 is built from 15 residues. Germline CDR1 SGHRS, CDR2 YFSETQ. The V and J ends lost 2 bases and 5 bases, in that order; junction bases with no gene match: 9. CDR3 coding DNA: TGCGCCAGCAGCTTCGATTTGGGGACAGCTTATGGCTACACCTTC. Translation: CASSFDLGTAYGYTF.

The V and J genes are TRBV20-1 and TRBJ2-7; 7 nucleotides align to TRBD2. This CDR3 contains 16 residues. CDR1 is DFQATT, CDR2 SNEGSKA, per germline (reference sequence). Germline trimming cut 1 base from V and 3 bases from J; bases unmatched to any gene: 12. CDR3 DNA: TGCAGTGCTAGAGGGGTTGAGGAGGCTAGCGGCTACGAGCAGTACTTC. It yields the protein CSARGVEEASGYEQYF.

This clonotype was recorded a few times. The genes are TRBV6-5 and TRBJ1-2, with 7 bases aligning to TRBD1. With 3 bases clipped from V and 8 bases from J, the junction kept 6 bases outside the gene matches. The CDR3 has 13 amino acids. Germline assignment: CDR1 MNHEY and CDR2 SVGAGI. CDR3 loop: CASSYLQGHGYTF. Here the CDR3 DNA reads TGTGCCAGCAGTTATTTACAGGGGCACGGCTACACCTTC.

J is TRBJ2-3 and V is TRBV27; D may be TRBD1 or TRBD2 (6 bases each). Germline CDR1 reads MNHEY; CDR2 reads SMNVEV (reference sequence). CDR3 length: 17 residues. The V end lost 0 bases, the J end lost 0 bases, and 13 bases lay between the germline ends. In DNA form, the CDR3 reads TGTGCCAGCAGTTTATCGAGGGGGGCTTCTAGCACAGATACGCAGTATTTT. Its translation is CASSLSRGASSTDTQYF.

This clonotype was recorded a few times. The chain recombines TRBV28 with TRBJ2-5; possibly TRBD2 for D (6 bases). Germline V gene lookup returns CDR1 MDHEN and CDR2 SYDVKM. The CDR3 runs to 14 residues. Between the trimmed V and J ends, which lost 6 bases and 3 bases, there was a span of 14 bases. The CDR3 region is CASSPYGRKETQYF. The CDR3 bases are TGTGCCAGCAGCCCATACGGGAGAAAAGAGACCCAGTACTTC. The whole variable domain, filled in from reference TRBV28 and TRBJ2-5, reads DVKVTQSSRYLVKRTGEKVFLECVQDMDHENMFWYRQDPGLGLRLIYFSYDVKMKEKGDIPEGYSVSREKKERFSLILESASTNQTSMYLCASSPYGRKETQYFGPGTRLLVL.

To note about this clonotype: Compared with germline, one end of the junction differs, possibly owing to a read error. The chain employs TRBV7-9 and TRBJ2-3; TRBD2 matches at 12 bases. CDR1 SEHNR and CDR2 FQNEAQ come from the germline V gene (reference sequence). The CDR3 is 18 residues long. CDR3 protein: CAGSLPFGTSGSTDTQYF. CDR3 DNA sequence: TGTGCCGGCAGCTTACCCTTTGGGACTAGCGGGAGCACAGATACGCAGTATTTT.

The V gene is TRBV5-6, the J gene TRBJ2-7; D may match TRBD1 or TRBD2 (5 bases each). The CDR3 contains 15 residues. Trimming pared 0 bases from V and 3 bases from J, leaving 13 bases between. Germline loops: CDR1 SGHDT, CDR2 YYEEEE. The CDR3, as DNA: TGTGCCAGCAGCTTGGACGGGGTTAGGGGCTACGAGCAGTACTTC. Translation gives CASSLDGVRGYEQYF.

The table lists this clonotype with a few counts. The rearrangement links TRBV14 to TRBJ2-7, with D unclear. Germline CDR1 reads SGHDN; CDR2 reads FVKESK. Trimming stripped 0 bases from V and 5 bases from J, with 8 bases between. This CDR3 contains 13 residues. CDR3 nucleotide sequence: TGTGCCAGCAGCCAAGATCGTGCCCACGAGCAGTACTTC. It codes for CASSQDRAHEQYF.

V is TRBV7-3 and J is TRBJ2-3, with TRBD2 matching 13 bases. This CDR3 comprises 21 residues. Germline V lookup: CDR1 SGHTA, CDR2 FQGTGA. V gave up 0 bases and J gave up 3 bases; unmatched junction bases: 15. The CDR3 nucleotides read TGTGCCAGCAGCTTAACCCCTGGACTAGCGGGGGATCGGAGGGAGACAGATACGCAGTATTTT. Amino acids: CASSLTPGLAGDRRETDTQYF.

This clonotype appeared a few times. The chain is built from TRBV3-1 and TRBJ2-7; TRBD2 aligns across 8 bases. Trimming cost V 4 bases and J 7 bases; bases outside gene matches: 15. The CDR3 has 16 amino acids. Germline values: CDR1 LGHDT, CDR2 YNNKEL (reference sequence). The CDR3 region is CASSPSRGGGSWEQYF. CDR3 nucleotide sequence: TGTGCCAGCAGCCCCTCTCGGGGCGGGGGGAGCTGGGAGCAGTACTTC.

This clonotype was seen a handful of times. The chain has TRBV29-1 and TRBJ2-1; TRBD1 or TRBD2 may be the D gene (5 bases each). Looked up from germline, CDR1 is SQVTM and CDR2 is ANQGSEA. Trimming cost V 7 bases and J 0 bases, with 13 bases left between them. The CDR3 spans 14 residues. The CDR3 region is CSAFGASSYNEQFF. The CDR3 nucleotides read TGCAGCGCCTTCGGGGCAAGCTCCTACAATGAGCAGTTCTTC.

The chain recombines TRBV6-2 or TRBV6-3 with TRBJ2-7, with D possibly being TRBD1 (5 bases). V shed 5 bases and J shed 1 base, with 15 bases lying between them. This CDR3 comprises 15 residues. Germline loops: CDR1 MNHEY, CDR2 SVGEGT. CDR3 amino acids: CASSTTALGSYEQYF. Written as DNA, the CDR3 is TGTGCCAGCAGTACGACAGCGTTGGGTTCCTACGAGCAGTACTTC.

The table lists this clonotype with a few counts. The J gene is TRBJ1-6, the V gene TRBV7-9; D remains ambiguous. With 4 bases removed from V and 14 bases from J, the gap between germline ends came to 15 bases. The CDR3 sequence is 13 residues long. CDR1 and CDR2 from the germline V gene are SEHNR and FQNEAQ (reference sequence). This CDR3 reads CASSSGFRLALHF. The CDR3 DNA reads as TGTGCCAGCAGCTCAGGCTTCCGGTTGGCCCTCCACTTT.

The genes are TRBV27 and TRBJ2-4; D is possibly TRBD1 or TRBD2 (5 bases each). TRBJ2-7 explains the end of the DNA better; the J call may be wrong. The CDR3 length is 13 residues. Germline CDR1 reads MNHEY; CDR2 reads SMNVEV (reference sequence). DNA for the CDR3: TGTGCCAGCAGTTTATTCGAGGGGCTCGAGCAGTACTTC. Its protein is CASSLFEGLEQYF.

The V gene is TRBV7-8, the J gene TRBJ2-5; TRBD1 matches 9 bases. The germline gives CDR1 SGHVS, CDR2 FQNEAQ. This CDR3 comprises 15 residues. With 4 bases clipped from V and 4 bases from J, the junction kept 7 bases outside the gene matches. The CDR3 DNA sequence: TGTGCCAGCAGCTCCGGGACAGGGTTAAGAGAGACCCAGTACTTC. Translated, it gives CASSSGTGLRETQYF.

CDR3 nucleotides: TGTGCCAGCAGTTCAACAACTCATGGCTACACCTTC. This sequence encodes CASSSTTHGYTF. The chain couples TRBV6-2 or TRBV6-3 to TRBJ1-2; D not certain. Germline CDR1 MNHEY, CDR2 SVGEGT. V was pared by 4 bases and J by 6 bases, with 9 bases between. This CDR3 is built from 12 residues.

CDR3 loop: CASSADPGGTDTQYF. CDR3 DNA sequence: TGTGCCAGCAGCGCCGACCCGGGAGGCACAGATACGCAGTATTTT. The genes are TRBV9 and TRBJ2-3; a possible D gene is TRBD2 (6 bases). The CDR3 totals 15 residues. The germline V and J ends were trimmed by 3 bases and 1 base, with 12 bases remaining between them. Germline values: CDR1 SGDLS, CDR2 YYNGEE. Using reference TRBV9 and TRBJ2-3 for the parts outside the CDR3, the full variable domain is DSGVTQTPKHLITATGQRVTLRCSPRSGDLSVYWYQQSLDQGLQFLIQYYNGEERAKGNILERFSAQQFPDLHSELNLSSLELGDSALYFCASSADPGGTDTQYFGPGTRLTVL.

The chain's CDR3 is CASSRGQADNEQFF. The CDR3 bases are TGTGCCAGCAGCCGGGGGCAAGCGGACAATGAGCAGTTCTTC. V gene TRBV12-3 or TRBV12-4 combines with J gene TRBJ2-1; D tentatively reads TRBD1 or TRBD2 (6 bases each). The CDR3 is 14 residues long. Between the trimmed V and J ends, which lost 6 bases and 5 bases, there was a span of 14 bases.

In the case of this clonotype: Its ends do not fully match the called genes, so a read error is possible. The gene calls are TRBV27 and TRBJ2-3, with D tentatively TRBD1 or TRBD2 (5 bases each). CDR3 length: 13 residues. CDR1 and CDR2 (germline): MNHEY, SMNVEV (reference sequence). The CDR3 spells CASRGERTNTQYF. The CDR3 region has the DNA TGTGCCAGCAGGGGGGAGCGCACAAATACGCAGTATTTT.

V usage is TRBV28 and J usage is TRBJ2-5, with no clear D. CDR1 MDHEN and CDR2 SYDVKM come from the germline V gene. CDR3 length: 11 amino acids. V shed 7 bases and J shed 6 bases, with 9 bases lying between them. The CDR3 DNA sequence: TGTGCCAGCACCCTGGAACAGACCCAGTACTTC. This gives the protein CASTLEQTQYF.

The genes are TRBV14 and TRBJ2-5; D remains ambiguous. Germline CDR1 and CDR2: SGHDN and FVKESK. V lost 4 bases and J 5 bases, leaving 14 bases between the germline ends. This CDR3 region has 14 residues. Here the CDR3 reads CASSRGSGWETQYF. The DNA of the CDR3 is TGTGCCAGCAGCCGGGGTTCTGGCTGGGAGACCCAGTACTTC.

The chain employs TRBV7-3 and TRBJ2-2, with 8 bases lining up with TRBD2. V dropped 0 bases and J dropped 6; count of bases not matched to a gene: 3. Germline V gene lookup returns CDR1 SGHTA and CDR2 FQGTGA. This CDR3 is 15 amino acids long. The CDR3 DNA is TGTGCCAGCAGCTTAACGTCGGGAGGGCCCGGGGAGCTGTTTTTT. Amino acids: CASSLTSGGPGELFF.

Comments on this clonotype: A read error may account for a junction end that differs from germline. The rearrangement joins TRBV25-1 to TRBJ1-6; 8 positions agree with TRBD1. CDR1 and CDR2 (germline): MGHDK, SYGVNS. The CDR3 consists of 15 residues. The CDR3 reads CASSDYRGINSPLYF. The CDR3 DNA reads as TGTGCCAGCAGTGACTACAGGGGGATCAATTCACCCCTCTACTTT.